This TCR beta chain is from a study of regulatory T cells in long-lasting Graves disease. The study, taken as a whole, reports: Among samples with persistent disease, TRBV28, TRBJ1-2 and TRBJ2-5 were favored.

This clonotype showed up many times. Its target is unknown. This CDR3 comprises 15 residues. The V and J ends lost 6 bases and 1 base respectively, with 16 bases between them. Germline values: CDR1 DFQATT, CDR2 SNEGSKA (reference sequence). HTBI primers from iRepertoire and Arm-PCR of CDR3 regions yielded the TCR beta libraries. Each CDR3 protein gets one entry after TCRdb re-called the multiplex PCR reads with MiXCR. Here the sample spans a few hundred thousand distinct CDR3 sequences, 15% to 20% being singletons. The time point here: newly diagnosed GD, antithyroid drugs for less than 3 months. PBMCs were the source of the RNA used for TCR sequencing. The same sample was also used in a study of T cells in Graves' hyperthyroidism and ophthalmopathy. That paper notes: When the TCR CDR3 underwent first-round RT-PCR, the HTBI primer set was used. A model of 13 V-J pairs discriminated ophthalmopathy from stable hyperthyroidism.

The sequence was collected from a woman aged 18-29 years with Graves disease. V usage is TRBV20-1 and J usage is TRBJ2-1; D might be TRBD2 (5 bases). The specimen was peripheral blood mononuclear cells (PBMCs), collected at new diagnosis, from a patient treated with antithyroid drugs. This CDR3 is CSALRTGISYNEQFF. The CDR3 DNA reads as TGCAGTGCGCTTAGGACTGGAATATCCTACAATGAGCAGTTCTTC.